This T cell receptor (beta chain) came from a study of immune cell composition in non-small cell lung cancer. The overall study: Lung adenocarcinoma or squamous carcinoma made up most tumours. Findings and limits, study-wide: Clones >0.5% enriched in tumour were rarer in adenocarcinoma (roughly 33%) than squamous (75%). Top 10 clone scores and clonality were higher in squamous than adenocarcinoma.

Sequenced by immunoSEQ multiplex PCR; TCRdb stores in-frame clones only, minus some. The data hold over a thousand clones, with around 80% observed a single time. The CDR3 sequence is 15 residues long. The trim removed 4 bases at V and 1 base at J, leaving 3 bases unmatched. Germline values: CDR1 SGHTA, CDR2 FQGNSA. With regard to this clone: Its antigen remains unidentified.

Sequencing was carried out using lung tumor tissue. This receptor was obtained from a human donor with non-small cell lung cancer. This sequence joins TRBV7-2 and TRBJ2-3; TRBD2 agrees at 9 bases. CDR3 in DNA: TGTGCCAGCAGCTCATGGACTAGCGGCACAGATACGCAGTATTTT. Encoded protein: CASSSWTSGTDTQYF.